Included here is one T cell receptor (beta chain) sequence, with context. The data belong to a study of T cell changes during pregnancy in multiple sclerosis. The assay was immunoSEQ multiplex PCR, and TCRdb's table has in-frame clones only and misses some. The sample consists of about 44,000 clones, 96% of them appearing once. Germline V CDR1 and CDR2: MNHEY, SVGAGI. This CDR3 spans 11 amino acids. Trimming left V 8 bases short and J 5 bases short, with 9 bases between. The TCR sequence derives from a female donor with multiple sclerosis, enrolled in a pregnancy study. The chain is built from TRBV6-5 and TRBJ1-1; D may be TRBD1 (6 bases). The sample in question was peripheral blood, obtained in the second trimester of pregnancy. As DNA, the CDR3 is TGTGCCAGCGCAACAGGGACTGAAGCTTTCTTT. It yields the protein CASATGTEAFF.